The rows below give T cell receptor beta chains drawn from one sample of a study of blood T cell repertoires in COVID-19. Here immunoSEQ multiplex PCR was the method, and the copy in TCRdb shows in-frame clones only, minus some. The sample records approximately 140,000 clones, approximately 80% being singletons. Sequencing was performed on peripheral blood. These receptors all come from a man in his sixties with active or convalescent COVID-19. CDR3s include the opening cysteine and the closing phenylalanine or tryptophan. The D gene is left open where the match is weak. Size is stated for part of the rows, as once, few or many counts, or as a class when the clone is expanded.

clone size	D gene	V gene	J gene	CDR3 protein	CDR3 DNA
-	-	TRBV30	TRBJ1-3	CAWSKQQDSGNTIYF	TGTGCCTGGAGCAAGCAGCAGGACTCTGGAAACACCATATATTTT
-	TRBD1	TRBV5-5	TRBJ2-2	CASSPGQGTGELFF	TGTGCCAGCAGCCCGGGACAGGGGACCGGGGAGCTGTTTTTT
-	-	TRBV19	TRBJ1-5	CASSPGHNQPQHF	TGTGCCAGTAGCCCAGGACACAATCAGCCCCAGCATTTT
once	TRBD1	TRBV5-1	TRBJ2-7	CASSTGTGGSYEQYF	TGCGCCAGCAGCACCGGGACAGGGGGCTCCTACGAGCAGTACTTC
-	-	TRBV7-3	TRBJ2-6	CASSLDSYGANVLTF	TGTGCCAGCAGCTTAGACTCTTATGGGGCCAACGTCCTGACTTTC
-	-	TRBV7-9	TRBJ1-5	CASSPTNNQPQHF	TGTGCCAGCAGCCCGACAAACAATCAGCCCCAGCATTTT
-	TRBD2	TRBV28	TRBJ2-3	CASRLAGRTDTQYF	TGTGCCAGCAGATTAGCGGGACGAACAGATACGCAGTATTTT
-	TRBD1	TRBV7-9	TRBJ1-5	CASSLGQGVDSNQPQHF	TGTGCCAGCAGCTTAGGACAGGGGGTCGATAGCAATCAGCCCCAGCATTTT
-	TRBD2	TRBV2	TRBJ2-3	CASSKSGTSGYTDTQYF	TGTGCCAGCAGTAAAAGCGGGACTAGCGGATACACAGATACGCAGTATTTT
-	-	TRBV10-1	TRBJ2-7	CASSESKGFHEQYF	TGCGCCAGCAGTGAGTCCAAGGGGTTCCACGAGCAGTACTTC
-	TRBD2	TRBV7-2	TRBJ2-7	CASSLVGRAGEQYF	TGTGCCAGCAGCTTAGTCGGGAGGGCCGGGGAGCAGTACTTC
-	TRBD2	TRBV7-9	TRBJ2-7	CASSLLIRIAGLAGDEQYF	TGTGCCAGCAGCCTTCTAATACGTATCGCGGGACTAGCGGGAGACGAGCAGTACTTC
-	TRBD1	TRBV13	TRBJ1-1	CASSLEGQGLIGAFF	TGTGCCAGCAGCTTAGAGGGACAGGGGTTGATTGGGGCTTTCTTT
-	-	TRBV12-3/TRBV12-4	TRBJ1-3	CASSLNEGNTIYF	TGTGCCAGCAGTTTAAATGAGGGCAACACCATATATTTT
-	-	TRBV27	TRBJ2-5	CASSLYQETQYF	TGTGCCAGCAGTCTGTACCAAGAGACCCAGTACTTC
-	-	TRBV10-1	TRBJ1-5	CASSVRRFFVPFHPKINSNQPQHF	TGCGCCAGCAGTGTTAGGAGGTTTTTCGTCCCCTTCCACCCCAAGATAAATAGCAATCAGCCCCAGCATTTT
-	-	TRBV11-3	TRBJ2-1	CASSLGVEPRSYNEQFF	TGTGCCAGCAGCTTAGGAGTTGAGCCTCGCTCCTACAATGAGCAGTTCTTC
-	TRBD2	TRBV15	TRBJ2-3	CATATSGIVDTQYF	TGTGCCACCGCGACTAGCGGGATTGTAGATACGCAGTATTTT
-	TRBD1	TRBV6-1	TRBJ2-7	CASSESLAGTGFYEQYF	TGTGCCAGCAGTGAATCCCTGGCCGGGACAGGGTTCTACGAGCAGTACTTC
-	TRBD2	TRBV28	TRBJ2-2	CASSDLRTSRNTGELFF	TGTGCCAGCAGTGACCTCCGGACTAGCAGAAACACCGGGGAGCTGTTTTTT
few	-	TRBV28	TRBJ2-7	CAITPTGLAYEQYF	TGTGCCATCACCCCTACAGGGTTAGCCTACGAGCAGTACTTC
-	TRBD1	TRBV7-2	TRBJ1-5	CASSLLTGGNQPQHF	TGTGCCAGCAGCCTCCTGACAGGGGGCAATCAGCCCCAGCATTTT
-	TRBD1	TRBV2	TRBJ1-4	CASSYDRGGWTNEKLFF	TGTGCCAGCAGTTATGACAGGGGTGGATGGACTAATGAAAAACTGTTTTTT
-	-	TRBV5-4	TRBJ2-1	CASSLPGDLPNEQFF	TGTGCCAGCAGCTTGCCGGGGGATTTGCCCAATGAGCAGTTCTTC
-	-	TRBV4-3	TRBJ1-4	CASSQVDRFNEKLFF	TGCGCCAGCAGCCAAGTAGACAGGTTTAATGAAAAACTGTTTTTT
-	-	TRBV6-5	TRBJ1-5	CASRGLGRQAEHF	TGTGCCAGCCGAGGCCTTGGCCGGCAAGCCGAGCATTTT
-	TRBD1	TRBV5-1	TRBJ1-2	CASSRVSARGTGIFYGYTF	TGCGCCAGCAGCCGGGTATCGGCAAGAGGGACAGGGATTTTCTATGGCTACACCTTC
-	TRBD1	TRBV18	TRBJ2-7	CASSLLAPGTGATYEQYF	TGTGCCAGCTCACTCCTCGCGCCCGGGACAGGGGCAACCTACGAGCAGTACTTC
once	TRBD2	TRBV4-3	TRBJ2-7	CASSQETSAYEQYF	TGCGCCAGCAGCCAAGAGACTAGCGCCTACGAGCAGTACTTC